The 22 T cell receptor beta chains below come from one sample, sequenced in a study of T cell repertoires in cytomegalovirus infection. TCRdb reanalysed the reads using MiXCR and keeps one entry per CDR3 protein. The table shows about 890,000 distinct CDR3 sequences, with roughly 31% occurring only once. Their antigens are not known. The sample was cultured CD8+ T cells from PBMCs, taken from culture after CMV antigen stimulation. The source of these receptors is a human donor in good health (CMV status not recorded). Some clones in this sample may be carry-over from other donors' samples.

This clonotype was seen more than once but under ten times. The rearrangement uses TRBV6-1 and TRBJ2-2, with no clear D. The CDR3 length is 14 residues. Germline V gives CDR1 MNHNS, CDR2 SASEGT. V was trimmed by 2 bases and J by 0 bases, leaving 4 bases between them. DNA for the CDR3: TGTGCCAGCAGTGAATTGTCGAACACCGGGGAGCTGTTTTTT. Translated: CASSELSNTGELFF.

This chain links TRBV9 with TRBJ2-1, with 9 bases identical to TRBD1. V was pared by 3 bases and J by 9 bases, with 7 bases of the junction left unmatched. This CDR3 contains 14 residues. CDR1 SGDLS and CDR2 YYNGEE come from the germline V gene. CDR3 nucleotides: TGTGCCAGCAGCGAGTGGGACAGGGAGGGTGAGCAGTTCTTC. Translation: CASSEWDREGEQFF.

The chain combines TRBV10-2 with TRBJ2-7, with D perhaps given as TRBD1 or TRBD2 (5 bases each). V was clipped by 0 bases and J by 2 bases, with 14 bases between them. This CDR3 has 16 amino acids. CDR1 is WSHSY and CDR2 is SAAADI in the germline V gene. The CDR3 nucleotides are TGCGCCAGCAGTGAGTCTTCCAGGGAGTTAGCCTACGAGCAGTACTTC. Protein: CASSESSRELAYEQYF.

The chain couples TRBV4-1 to TRBJ1-5; 11 bases are shared with TRBD1. CDR1 is MGHRA, CDR2 YSYEKL, per germline. The CDR3 covers 15 residues. Trimming at V came to 3 bases and at J to 7 bases, leaving 5 bases not matched to a gene. The CDR3 reads CASSHEDRGRQPQHF. The DNA for the CDR3 is TGCGCCAGCAGCCACGAGGACAGGGGGCGACAGCCCCAGCATTTT.

This clonotype was recorded a few times. V and J are TRBV27 and TRBJ1-1, with TRBD1 as a possible D gene (6 bases). Between the trimmed V and J ends, which lost 7 bases and 2 bases, there was a span of 14 bases. The CDR3 loop spans 14 amino acids. Germline V gene sequence: CDR1 MNHEY, CDR2 SMNVEV (reference sequence). The DNA for the CDR3 is TGTGCCAGCACTCCGGCGGACAGAAACACTGAAGCTTTCTTT. Translated: CASTPADRNTEAFF.

This clonotype has a handful of counts. The chain has TRBV19 and TRBJ1-4; D uncertain. V gave up 10 bases and J gave up 3 bases, with 12 bases separating them. The CDR3 consists of 13 residues. Germline assignment: CDR1 LNHDA and CDR2 SQIVND (reference sequence). The CDR3 nucleotides are TGTGCCACCTCGGAGACGCCTAATGAAAAACTGTTTTTT. This gives the protein CATSETPNEKLFF.

With regard to this clonotype: A junction end diverges from the germline sequence, so it may reflect a read error. This chain connects TRBV12-3 or TRBV12-4 to TRBJ1-2, with a weak D call TRBD1 (6 bases). The CDR3 consists of 15 residues. CDR3 region: CVSSYLDRILDGYTF. CDR3 DNA sequence: TGTGTCAGCAGCTACTTAGACAGGATCTTGGATGGCTACACCTTC.

In regard to this clonotype: A much larger clonotype is one base distant, so this may be a read error. This chain uses TRBV7-6 with TRBJ2-2, with D possibly being TRBD2 (6 bases). The germline V gene has CDR1 SGHVS and CDR2 FNYEAQ. The CDR3 has 16 amino acids. Trimming stripped 5 bases from V and 0 bases from J, with 13 bases between. The CDR3 is CASSHRDCTNTGELFF. CDR3 nucleotide sequence: TGTGCCAGCAGCCATCGGGACTGCACGAACACCGGGGAGCTGTTTTTT.

This clonotype appeared a few times. V and J are TRBV27 and TRBJ2-2, with 10 bases fitting TRBD1. The CDR3 is 17 amino acids. In germline, CDR1 is MNHEY, CDR2 SMNVEV (reference sequence). V was clipped by 4 bases and J by 2 bases; unmatched bases: 7. The CDR3 region has the DNA TGTGCCAGCAGTTCACTAGACAGGGGGCTTAACACCGGGGAGCTGTTTTTT. Amino acid sequence: CASSSLDRGLNTGELFF.

This clonotype has only a few counts. The V gene is TRBV6-1, the J gene TRBJ2-1; tentatively, D is TRBD1 (6 bases). This CDR3 has 15 residues. Germline V lookup: CDR1 MNHNS, CDR2 SASEGT. Trimming stripped 1 base from V and 1 base from J, with 8 bases between. The CDR3 loop reads CASSEGTDSYNEQFF. DNA of the CDR3: TGTGCCAGCAGTGAAGGGACAGATTCCTACAATGAGCAGTTCTTC.

CDR3 coding DNA: TGTGCCAGCAGTTACCGGCGGGGGGACACAGATACGCAGTATTTT. It encodes CASSYRRGDTDTQYF. The V and J genes are TRBV6-2 or TRBV6-3 and TRBJ2-3; 8 bases are shared with TRBD2. The CDR3 length is 15 residues. The junction had 3 bases not matched to a gene; V was cut back by 2 bases and J by 2 bases. Germline CDR1 MNHEY, CDR2 SVGEGT.

This clonotype appeared a few times. The chain recombines TRBV12-5 with TRBJ1-1; tentatively, D is TRBD1 (6 bases). The V end was cut by 6 bases, the J end by 4 bases, with 9 bases between. Germline CDR1 reads LGHNT; CDR2 reads FRNRAP. This CDR3 region has 12 residues. As DNA, the CDR3 is TGTGCTAGTGGCCGGGGGCCCACTGAAGCTTTCTTT. Residues: CASGRGPTEAFF.

The genes are TRBV6-1 and TRBJ1-1; TRBD1 agrees at 7 bases. Germline V gene data show CDR1 as MNHNS and CDR2 as SASEGT. V shed 5 bases, J shed 0 bases, and the junction held 9 bases outside the gene matches. The CDR3 is 16 amino acids. Written as DNA, the CDR3 is TGTGCCAGCAGTTTATCTCGGACAGGTTTGAACACTGAAGCTTTCTTT. This sequence encodes CASSLSRTGLNTEAFF.

To note about this clonotype: The junction shows a germline mismatch at one end, possibly a read error. The V and J genes are TRBV6-6 and TRBJ1-2; no reliable D call. Germline assignment: CDR1 MNHNY and CDR2 SVGAGI (reference sequence). The CDR3 is 14 residues long. CDR3 in amino acids: CVSSYSGTNYGYTF. CDR3 DNA: TGTGTCAGCAGTTACTCGGGAACAAACTATGGCTACACCTTC.

This clonotype came up a few times. This chain's CDR3 is CAYRIGGNEQYF. The CDR3 DNA reads as TGTGCCTATAGGATAGGCGGCAACGAGCAGTACTTC. The chain combines TRBV7-6 with TRBJ2-7; no clear D. Germline-derived CDR1 and CDR2 are SGHVS and FNYEAQ. CDR3 length: 12 amino acids. V was trimmed by 11 bases and J by 5 bases, leaving 16 bases between them.

The chain joins TRBV28 to TRBJ2-7, with D maybe TRBD2 (5 bases). CDR3 size: 15 residues. CDR1 and CDR2 (germline): MDHEN, SYDVKM. The CDR3 region is CASSFRGLPSYEQNV. The CDR3 DNA reads as TGTGCCAGCAGTTTTAGAGGACTCCCTTCCTACGAGCAGAACGTC.

Many counts were recorded for this clonotype. The chain couples TRBV12-3 or TRBV12-4 to TRBJ2-3; TRBD2 is a possible D gene (5 bases). Between the trimmed V and J ends, which lost 3 bases and 4 bases, there was a span of 11 bases. The CDR3 is 14 residues long. CDR3: CASSLSGIADTQYF. CDR3 nucleotides: TGTGCCAGCAGTTTGTCGGGGATAGCAGATACGCAGTATTTT.

There are a few counts of this clonotype. The rearrangement uses TRBV6-2 or TRBV6-3 and TRBJ2-5, with a weak D call TRBD2 (6 bases). The CDR3 spans 15 residues. Germline CDR1 reads MNHEY; CDR2 reads SVGEGT. Trimming stripped 10 bases from V and 0 bases from J, with 18 bases between. The CDR3: CATLPGDRYQETQYF. In DNA, the CDR3 is TGTGCCACCTTACCGGGGGACCGGTACCAAGAGACCCAGTACTTC.

The rearrangement links TRBV6-2 or TRBV6-3 to TRBJ2-3; no reliable D call. Germline values: CDR1 MNHEY, CDR2 SVGEGT. The V end lost 2 bases, the J end lost 6 bases, and 3 bases lay between the germline ends. The CDR3 consists of 11 residues. The CDR3 bases are TGTGCCAGCAGTTACGTTGATACGCAGTATTTT. Residues: CASSYVDTQYF.

The table lists this clonotype with a few counts. This chain uses TRBV2 with TRBJ1-1; D is perhaps TRBD1 (5 bases). The V gene's germline CDR1 is SNHLY and CDR2 FYNNEI. Trimming removed 6 bases from V and 4 bases from J, with 18 bases in between. This CDR3 is 15 amino acids long. The CDR3 spells CASSARDSTSTEAFF. The CDR3 DNA is TGTGCCAGCAGCGCCCGCGACAGTACGTCCACTGAAGCTTTCTTT.

The gene calls are TRBV7-9 and TRBJ2-1; tentatively, D is TRBD2 (6 bases). The germline V and J ends were trimmed by 8 bases and 2 bases, with 10 bases remaining between them. CDR1 and CDR2 from the germline V gene are SEHNR and FQNEAQ (reference sequence). This CDR3 is 13 amino acids long. In DNA, the CDR3 is TGTGCCAGCCGCGGGGACCCCTACAATGAGCAGTTCTTC. Translated: CASRGDPYNEQFF.

This chain connects TRBV6-1 to TRBJ1-2; 9 nucleotides match TRBD1. CDR1 is MNHNS and CDR2 is SASEGT in the germline V gene. V shed 6 bases and J 0 bases; nucleotides not matched to a gene: 17. The CDR3 spans 19 residues. The CDR3 nucleotides read TGTGCCAGCAGGGTGGTGGACAGGGGCCGAGATGTGGCTAACTATGGCTACACCTTC. It encodes CASRVVDRGRDVANYGYTF.